The source of this T cell receptor beta chain is a study of blood T cells in healthy people across ages. Study-level points and caveats: A roughly linear age-dependent decrease characterized TCR beta diversity per million T cells. A strong correlation was seen between TCR beta diversity and naive T cell percentage. Long-lived and aged donors differed, with more naive CD4+ cells and higher diversity in the long-lived.

To note about this clonotype: The antigen is not known.

Isolation per sample recovered at least 7 million PBMCs. Using a J-beta primer mix together with a sample-barcoded 5' primer, a second PCR was run for about 7 to 12 cycles. TCRdb reprocessed the 5' RACE reads with MiXCR, giving one entry per CDR3 protein. The repertoire holds 1,500,000 or so distinct CDR3 sequences, with roughly two fifths as singletons. CDR1 and CDR2 from the germline V gene are ENHRY and SYGVKD. This CDR3 has 14 residues. This clonotype was obtained from a woman under 30 in good health. The sample consisted of blood. This rearrangement joins TRBV10-3 to TRBJ2-1; 9 bases fit TRBD1. The last part of the DNA fits TRBJ2-7 better; the J call may be wrong. CDR3 coding DNA: TGTGCCATCAGTGAGGGGACAGGGTCCGACGAGCAGTACTTC. It codes for CAISEGTGSDEQYF.